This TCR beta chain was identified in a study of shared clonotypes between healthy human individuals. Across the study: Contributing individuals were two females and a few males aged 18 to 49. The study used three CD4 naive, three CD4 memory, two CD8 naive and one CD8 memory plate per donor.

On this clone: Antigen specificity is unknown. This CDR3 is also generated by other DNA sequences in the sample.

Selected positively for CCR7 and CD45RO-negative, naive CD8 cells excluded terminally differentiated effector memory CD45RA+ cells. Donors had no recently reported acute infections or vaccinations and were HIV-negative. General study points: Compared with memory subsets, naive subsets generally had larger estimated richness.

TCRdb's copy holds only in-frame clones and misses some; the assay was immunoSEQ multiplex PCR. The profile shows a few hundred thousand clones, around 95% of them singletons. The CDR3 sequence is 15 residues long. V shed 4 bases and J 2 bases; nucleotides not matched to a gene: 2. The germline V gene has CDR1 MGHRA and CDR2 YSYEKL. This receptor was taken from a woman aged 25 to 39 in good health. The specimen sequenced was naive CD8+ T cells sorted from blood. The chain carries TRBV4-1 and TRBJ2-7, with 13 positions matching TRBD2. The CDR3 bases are TGCGCCAGCAGCCTTGGACTAGCGGGAGCCTACGAGCAGTACTTC. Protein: CASSLGLAGAYEQYF.